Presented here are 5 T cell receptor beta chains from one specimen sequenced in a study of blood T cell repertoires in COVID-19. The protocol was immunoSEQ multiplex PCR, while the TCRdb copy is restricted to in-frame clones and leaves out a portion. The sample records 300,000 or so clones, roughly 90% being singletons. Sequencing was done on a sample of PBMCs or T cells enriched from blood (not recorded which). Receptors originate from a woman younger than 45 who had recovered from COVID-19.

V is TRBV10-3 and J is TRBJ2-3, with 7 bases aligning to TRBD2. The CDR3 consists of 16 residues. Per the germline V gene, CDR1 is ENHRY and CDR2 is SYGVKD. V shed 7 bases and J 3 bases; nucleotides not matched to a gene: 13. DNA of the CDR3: TGTGCCATCACCGGGCGGGAGAAGTCCACGACAGATACGCAGTATTTT. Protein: CAITGREKSTTDTQYF.

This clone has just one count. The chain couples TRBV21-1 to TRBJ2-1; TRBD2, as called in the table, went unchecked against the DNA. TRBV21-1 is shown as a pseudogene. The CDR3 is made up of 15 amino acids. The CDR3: CASSKDTSADNEQFF. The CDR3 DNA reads TGTGCCAGCAGCAAAGATACTAGCGCCGACAATGAGCAGTTCTTC.

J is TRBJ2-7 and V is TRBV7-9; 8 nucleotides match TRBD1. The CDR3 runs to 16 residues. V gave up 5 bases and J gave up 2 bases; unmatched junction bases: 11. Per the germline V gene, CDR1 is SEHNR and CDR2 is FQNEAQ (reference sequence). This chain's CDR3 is CASSGTRQGTAYEQYF. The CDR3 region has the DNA TGTGCCAGCAGCGGAACCCGACAGGGGACCGCCTACGAGCAGTACTTC. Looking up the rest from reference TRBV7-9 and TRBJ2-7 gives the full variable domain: DTGVSQNPRHKITKRGQNVTFRCDPISEHNRLYWYRQTLGQGPEFLTYFQNEAQLEKSRLLSDRFSAERPKGSFSTLEIQRTEQGDSAMYLCASSGTRQGTAYEQYFGPGTRLTVT.

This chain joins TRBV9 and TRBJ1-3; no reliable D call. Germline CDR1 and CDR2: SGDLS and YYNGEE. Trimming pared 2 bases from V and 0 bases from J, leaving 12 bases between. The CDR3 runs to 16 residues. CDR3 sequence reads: CASSVLSTGSGNTIYF. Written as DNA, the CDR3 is TGTGCCAGCAGCGTCCTATCCACCGGCTCTGGAAACACCATATATTTT. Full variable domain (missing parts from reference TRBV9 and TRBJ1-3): DSGVTQTPKHLITATGQRVTLRCSPRSGDLSVYWYQQSLDQGLQFLIQYYNGEERAKGNILERFSAQQFPDLHSELNLSSLELGDSALYFCASSVLSTGSGNTIYFGEGSWLTVV.

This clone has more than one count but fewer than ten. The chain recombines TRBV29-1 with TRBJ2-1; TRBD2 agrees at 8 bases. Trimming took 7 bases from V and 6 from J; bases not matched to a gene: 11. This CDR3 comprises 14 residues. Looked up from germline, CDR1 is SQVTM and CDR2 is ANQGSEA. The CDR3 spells CSAGRGGRPNEQFF. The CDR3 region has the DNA TGCAGCGCCGGGAGGGGCGGGAGACCCAATGAGCAGTTCTTC.